The T cell receptor (beta chain) under discussion was sequenced for a study of T-cell memory formation after mild COVID-19. This clonotype was seen more than once but under ten times. TCRdb re-called the 5' RACE reads through MiXCR, storing one row per CDR3 protein. The sample lists hundreds of thousands of distinct CDR3 sequences; roughly 22% were seen once. Trimming left V 3 bases short and J 2 bases short, with 8 bases between. Germline V gene lookup returns CDR1 LGHDT and CDR2 YNNKEL (reference sequence). The CDR3 length is 14 residues. The sequence derives from an adult woman who had mild COVID-19 (a few samples of this study predate the infection). Cell type and time point are not known. Sequenced sample: PBMCs or a T cell subset sorted from them (not recorded which). This sequence joins TRBV3-1 and TRBJ1-5; D not resolved. The CDR3 loop is CASSQASGNQPQHF. The CDR3 DNA follows: TGTGCCAGCAGCCAGGCTTCCGGCAATCAGCCCCAGCATTTT.